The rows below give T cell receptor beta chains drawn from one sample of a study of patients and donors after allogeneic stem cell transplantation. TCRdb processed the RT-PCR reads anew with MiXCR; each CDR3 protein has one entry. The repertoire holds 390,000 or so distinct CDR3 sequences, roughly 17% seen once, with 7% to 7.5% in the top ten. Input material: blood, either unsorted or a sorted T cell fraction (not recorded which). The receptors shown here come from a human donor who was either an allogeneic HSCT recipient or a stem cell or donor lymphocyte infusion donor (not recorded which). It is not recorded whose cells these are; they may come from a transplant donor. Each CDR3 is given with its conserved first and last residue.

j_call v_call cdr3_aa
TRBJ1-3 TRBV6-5 CASSYGRRGAGNTIYF
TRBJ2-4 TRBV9 CASSTRLAGTGKNIQYF
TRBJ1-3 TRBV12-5 CASGLGSGNTIYF
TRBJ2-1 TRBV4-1 CASSPLWASGGYNEQFF
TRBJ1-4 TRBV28 CATLTDLGEKLFF
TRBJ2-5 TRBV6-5 CASSYSAILETQYF
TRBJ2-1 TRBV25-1 CASSDEVATIYNEQFF
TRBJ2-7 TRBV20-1 CSATSTGQGEQYF
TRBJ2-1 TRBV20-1 CSAPTSGRNNEQFF
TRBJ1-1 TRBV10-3 CAISGGTNTEAFF
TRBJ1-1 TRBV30 CAWSEGPQGKAFF
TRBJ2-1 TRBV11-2 CASSPRTSGYYNEQFF
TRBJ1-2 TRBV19 CASSGGTVGFGNGYTF
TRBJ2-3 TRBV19 CASSISGGRDADTQYF
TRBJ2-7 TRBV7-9 CASSRSHSYEQYF
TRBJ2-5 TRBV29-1 CSVEESAGRETQYF
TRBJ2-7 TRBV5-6 CASRDGVYEQYF
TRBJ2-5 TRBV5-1 CASSFEAGTTGTETQYF
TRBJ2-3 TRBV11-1 CASSPYPGLGGGTDTQYF
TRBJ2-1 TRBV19 CASSITPWEQFF
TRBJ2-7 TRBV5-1 CASSLGRAAYEQYF
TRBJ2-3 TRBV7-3 CASSRNKDTQYF
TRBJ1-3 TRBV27 CASSQSTGYGNTIYF
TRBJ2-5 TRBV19 CASRGQGKETQYF
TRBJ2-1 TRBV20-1 CSARFAGGYNEQFF
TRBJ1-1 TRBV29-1 CSVEVRGQGTEAFF
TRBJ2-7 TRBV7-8 CASSRRGDPYEQYF
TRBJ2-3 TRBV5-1 CASRRGDDTQYF
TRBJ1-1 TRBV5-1 CASRRQGENTEAFF
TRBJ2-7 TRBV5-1 CASSGRGPPYEQYF
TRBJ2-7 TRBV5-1 CASSRTGVILYEQYF
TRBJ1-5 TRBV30 CAWNRPNQPQHF
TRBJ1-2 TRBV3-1 CASSHTGGSYGYTF
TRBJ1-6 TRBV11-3 CASSLGAAENSPLHF
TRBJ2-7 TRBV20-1 CSASGLAGLYEQYF
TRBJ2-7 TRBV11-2 CASSLSGPREQYF
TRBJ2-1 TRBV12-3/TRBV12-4 CASSLLLPGLAANEQFF
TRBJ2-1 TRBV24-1 CATSEPGQGASNEQFF
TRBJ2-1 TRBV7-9 CASSEREMKNEQFF
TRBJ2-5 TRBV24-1 CATSDPLSRETQYF
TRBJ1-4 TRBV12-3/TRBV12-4 CASSIQGINEKLFF
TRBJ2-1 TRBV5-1 CASSTGISGRINEQFF